Presented here are 10 T cell receptor beta chains from one specimen sequenced in a study of T cell responses to AZD1222 COVID-19 vaccine. The protocol was immunoSEQ multiplex PCR, while the TCRdb copy is restricted to in-frame clones and leaves out a portion. The table has 120,000 to 150,000 clones, around 83% seen once. The material was peripheral blood, obtained on day 0 of MenACWY control vaccination. The receptors were gathered from an adult in good health.

V and J are TRBV27 and TRBJ2-7; no firm D call. This CDR3 has 14 residues. Germline CDR1 reads MNHEY; CDR2 reads SMNVEV (reference sequence). Trimming took 6 bases from V and 3 from J, leaving 15 bases between them. Here the CDR3 DNA reads TGTGCCAGCAGACCGGATATTTTAGGCTACGAGCAGTACTTC. It specifies CASRPDILGYEQYF.

The chain links TRBV19 to TRBJ1-3, with unresolved D. The CDR3 contains 16 residues. V was shortened by 7 bases and J by 0 bases, with 16 bases between the two germline ends. The germline CDR1 and CDR2 sequences are LNHDA and SQIVND (reference sequence). The CDR3 loop reads CASTPSGGISGNTIYF. DNA for the CDR3: TGTGCCAGTACCCCCTCCGGAGGGATCTCTGGAAACACCATATATTTT.

The chain recombines TRBV6-6 with TRBJ1-4; D call uncertain. V dropped 7 bases and J dropped 8 bases, with 17 bases sitting between them. There are 14 residues in the CDR3. Germline CDR1 reads MNHNY; CDR2 reads SVGAGI (reference sequence). CDR3 residues: CASIQSSWPEKLFF. As DNA, the CDR3 is TGTGCCAGCATTCAGAGCTCGTGGCCCGAAAAACTGTTTTTT.

In DNA form, the CDR3 reads TGTGCCAGCAGCCACCGGGGGGGCCGGGGCAATGAGCAGTTCTTC. It specifies CASSHRGGRGNEQFF. The gene calls are TRBV11-2 and TRBJ2-1, with TRBD2 matching over 8 bases. The CDR3 sequence is 15 residues long. V was pared by 5 bases and J by 6 bases, with 9 bases of the junction left unmatched. Germline CDR1 reads SGHAT; CDR2 reads FQNNGV.

This clone was counted once. The J gene is TRBJ1-2, the V gene TRBV6-4; possible D gene TRBD1, 6 bases. The CDR3 spans 14 residues. CDR1 is MRHNA and CDR2 is SNTAGT in the germline V gene. V was trimmed by 6 bases and J by 8 bases, leaving 19 bases between them. CDR3 DNA sequence: TGTGCCAGCAGCCCGGGACTGGGGGGCTTGGGCTACACCTTC. Its protein is CASSPGLGGLGYTF.

The chain employs TRBV6-5 and TRBJ2-5; TRBD2 matches 9 bases. CDR3 size: 16 residues. Germline V lookup: CDR1 MNHEY, CDR2 SVGAGI. The V gene end was trimmed by 0 bases and the J gene end by 9 bases; junction bases not matched to a gene: 11. The CDR3 region has the DNA TGTGCCAGCAGTTACTCCACGGCTAGCGGGGTCCAGGCCCAGTACTTC. The encoded protein is CASSYSTASGVQAQYF.

The rearrangement links TRBV7-9 to TRBJ2-4, with 11 bases lining up with TRBD2. This CDR3 has 15 residues. Germline V gene lookup returns CDR1 SEHNR and CDR2 FQNEAQ (reference sequence). V trimming: 2 bases; J trimming: 7 bases; junction bases outside the gene matches: 4. The CDR3 nucleotides are TGTGCCAGCAGCTTACCGGGACTAGCGGAGAACATTCAGTACTTC. Translated: CASSLPGLAENIQYF.

V gene TRBV7-2 combines with J gene TRBJ2-1; 7 bases are a match to TRBD2. Trimming cost V 7 bases and J 5 bases; bases outside gene matches: 8. There are 14 residues in the CDR3. The germline V gene has CDR1 SGHTA and CDR2 FQGNSA. Here the CDR3 reads CASTPLADHNEQFF. CDR3 nucleotide sequence: TGTGCCAGCACCCCTCTAGCGGACCACAATGAGCAGTTCTTC. Combining the CDR3 with reference TRBV7-2 and TRBJ2-1 gives the whole variable domain GAGVSQSPSNKVTEKGKDVELRCDPISGHTALYWYRQSLGQGLEFLIYFQGNSAPDKSGLPSDRFSAERTGGSVSTLTIQRTQQEDSAVYLCASTPLADHNEQFFGPGTRLTVL.

CDR3 region: CASSSGQGTYGYTF. The DNA of the CDR3 is TGTGCCAGCAGTTCGGGACAGGGGACCTATGGCTACACCTTC. The chain uses TRBV28 and TRBJ1-2, with 10 positions matching TRBD1. Germline V gives CDR1 MDHEN, CDR2 SYDVKM. There are 14 residues in the CDR3. Unmatched junction bases numbered 3, after V lost 4 bases and J lost 4 bases.

CDR3 protein: CACQGGTSANYGYTF. CDR3 coding DNA: TGTGCCTGCCAAGGGGGGACTTCAGCTAACTATGGCTACACCTTC. The chain links TRBV30 to TRBJ1-2; a possible D gene is TRBD1 (6 bases). Trimming took off 6 bases at V and 0 bases at J, with 17 bases between the two ends. Germline CDR1 reads GTSNPN; CDR2 reads SVGIG (reference sequence). This CDR3 contains 15 residues.